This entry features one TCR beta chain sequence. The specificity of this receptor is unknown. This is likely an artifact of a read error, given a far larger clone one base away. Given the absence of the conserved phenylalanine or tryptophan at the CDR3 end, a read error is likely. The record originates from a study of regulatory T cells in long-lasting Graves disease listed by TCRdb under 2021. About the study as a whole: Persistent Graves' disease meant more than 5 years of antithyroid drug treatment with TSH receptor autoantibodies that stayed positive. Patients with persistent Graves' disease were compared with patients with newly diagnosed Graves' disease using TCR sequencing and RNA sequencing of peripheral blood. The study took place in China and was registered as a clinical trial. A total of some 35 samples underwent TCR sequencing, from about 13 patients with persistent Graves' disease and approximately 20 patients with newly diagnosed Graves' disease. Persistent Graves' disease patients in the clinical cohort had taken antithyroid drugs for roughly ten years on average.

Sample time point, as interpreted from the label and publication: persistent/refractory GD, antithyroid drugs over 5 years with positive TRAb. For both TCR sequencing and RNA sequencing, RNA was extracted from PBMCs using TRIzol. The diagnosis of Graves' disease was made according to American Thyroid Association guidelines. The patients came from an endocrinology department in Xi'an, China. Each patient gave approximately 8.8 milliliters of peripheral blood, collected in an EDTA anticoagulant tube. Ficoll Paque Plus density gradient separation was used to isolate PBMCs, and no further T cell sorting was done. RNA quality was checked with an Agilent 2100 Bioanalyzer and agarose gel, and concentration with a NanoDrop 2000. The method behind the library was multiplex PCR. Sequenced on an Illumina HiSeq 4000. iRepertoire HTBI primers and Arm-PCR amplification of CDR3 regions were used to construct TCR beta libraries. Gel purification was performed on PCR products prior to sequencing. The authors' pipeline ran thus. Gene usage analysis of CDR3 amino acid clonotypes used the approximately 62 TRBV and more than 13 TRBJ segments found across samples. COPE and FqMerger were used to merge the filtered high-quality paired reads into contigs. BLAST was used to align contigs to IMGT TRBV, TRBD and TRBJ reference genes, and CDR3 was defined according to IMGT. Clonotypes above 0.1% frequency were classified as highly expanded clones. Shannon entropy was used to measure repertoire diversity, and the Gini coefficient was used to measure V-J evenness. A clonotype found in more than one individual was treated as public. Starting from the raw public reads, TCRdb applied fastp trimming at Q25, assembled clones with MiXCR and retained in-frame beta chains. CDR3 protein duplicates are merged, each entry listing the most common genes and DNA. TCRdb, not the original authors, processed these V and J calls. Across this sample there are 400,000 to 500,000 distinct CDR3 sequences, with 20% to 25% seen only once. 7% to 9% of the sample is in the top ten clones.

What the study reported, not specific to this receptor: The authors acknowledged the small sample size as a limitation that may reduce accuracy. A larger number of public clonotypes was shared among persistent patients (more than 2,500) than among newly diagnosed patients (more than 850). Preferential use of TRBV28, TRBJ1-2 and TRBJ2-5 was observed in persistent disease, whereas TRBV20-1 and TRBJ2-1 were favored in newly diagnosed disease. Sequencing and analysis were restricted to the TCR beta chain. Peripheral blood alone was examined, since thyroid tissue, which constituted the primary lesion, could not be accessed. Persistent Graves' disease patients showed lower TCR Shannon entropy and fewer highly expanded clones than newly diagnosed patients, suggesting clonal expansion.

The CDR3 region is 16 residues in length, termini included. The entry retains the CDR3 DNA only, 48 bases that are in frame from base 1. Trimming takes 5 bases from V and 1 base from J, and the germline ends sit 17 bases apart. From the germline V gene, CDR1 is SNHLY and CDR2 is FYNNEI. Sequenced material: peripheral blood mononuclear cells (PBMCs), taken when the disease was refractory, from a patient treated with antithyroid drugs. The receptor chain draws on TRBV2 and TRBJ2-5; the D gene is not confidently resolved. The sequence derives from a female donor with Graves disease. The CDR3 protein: CASSLEVRWVQETQYS. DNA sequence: TGTGCCAGCAGTTTAGAGGTCAGGTGGGTCCAAGAGACCCAGTACTCC.